This T cell receptor beta chain was obtained from a study of T cell changes during pregnancy in multiple sclerosis. The CDR3 loop spans 12 amino acids. Unmatched junction bases numbered 7, after V lost 7 bases and J lost 8 bases. Germline V gene lookup returns CDR1 SGHTA and CDR2 FQGNSA. TCRdb keeps only in-frame clones here, not all; method: immunoSEQ multiplex PCR. The sample records fewer than 65,000 clones, about nine tenths being singletons. This TCR was recovered from a female donor with multiple sclerosis, enrolled in a pregnancy study. Sequencing used CD4+ T cells from peripheral blood mononuclear cells, obtained in the first trimester of pregnancy. The chain uses TRBV7-2 and TRBJ1-2; TRBD1 matches at 7 bases. The CDR3 DNA is TGTGCCAGCAAAGGGGGCAGGTGGGGCTACACCTTC. As protein: CASKGGRWGYTF. The variable domain in full, completed from reference TRBV7-2 and TRBJ1-2, reads GAGVSQSPSNKVTEKGKDVELRCDPISGHTALYWYRQSLGQGLEFLIYFQGNSAPDKSGLPSDRFSAERTGGSVSTLTIQRTQQEDSAVYLCASKGGRWGYTFGSGTRLTVV.